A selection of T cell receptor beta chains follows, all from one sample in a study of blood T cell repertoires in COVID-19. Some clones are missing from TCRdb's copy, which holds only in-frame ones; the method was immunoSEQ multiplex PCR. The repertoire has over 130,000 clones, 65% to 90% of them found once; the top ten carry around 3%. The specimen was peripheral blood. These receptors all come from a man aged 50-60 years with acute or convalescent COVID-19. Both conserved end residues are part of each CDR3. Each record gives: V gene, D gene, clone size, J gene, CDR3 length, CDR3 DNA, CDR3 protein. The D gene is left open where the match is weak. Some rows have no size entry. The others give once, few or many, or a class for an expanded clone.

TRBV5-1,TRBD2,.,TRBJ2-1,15,TGCGCCAGCAGCGCCCTTGGGGAGGGCCGGGGTGAGCAGTTCTTC,CASSALGEGRGEQFF
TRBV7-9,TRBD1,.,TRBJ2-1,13,TGTGCCAGCAGCTACACAGGGGATCATGAGCAGTTCTTC,CASSYTGDHEQFF
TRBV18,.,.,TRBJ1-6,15,TGTGCCAGCTCACCACCCGGACCGTCGGGATCACCCCTCCACTTT,CASSPPGPSGSPLHF
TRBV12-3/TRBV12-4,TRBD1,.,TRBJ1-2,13,TGTGCCAGCAGTGGACAGGAAAACTATGGCTACACCTTC,CASSGQENYGYTF
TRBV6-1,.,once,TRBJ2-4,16,TGTGCCAGCAGTGAAGAGGGGCGGACCCGGGGGAACATTCAGTACTTC,CASSEEGRTRGNIQYF
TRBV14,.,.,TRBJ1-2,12,TGTGCCAGCAGCCTCGGAGGGGCTCCTCGAACCTTC,CASSLGGAPRTF
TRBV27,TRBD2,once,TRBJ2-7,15,TGTGCCAGCAGTCAGACTAGCGGGGGGGCCTACGAGCAGTACTTC,CASSQTSGGAYEQYF
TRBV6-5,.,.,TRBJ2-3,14,TGTGCCAGCAGTCAGGCCTCCAGCACAGATACGCAGTATTTT,CASSQASSTDTQYF
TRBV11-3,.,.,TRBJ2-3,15,TGTGCCAGCAGGCAACTAGAGAGTTTCCCAGATACGCAGTATTTT,CASRQLESFPDTQYF
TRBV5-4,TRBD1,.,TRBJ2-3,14,TGTGCCAGCAGCTCGGGACAGGGCCGGGATACGCAGTATTTT,CASSSGQGRDTQYF
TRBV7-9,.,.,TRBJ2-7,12,TGTGCCAGCAGCGCCGGGGGGCGCGAGCAGTACTTC,CASSAGGREQYF
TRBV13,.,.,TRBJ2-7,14,TGTGCCAGCAGCCCAATGGCAGGGTTCTACGAGCAGTACTTC,CASSPMAGFYEQYF
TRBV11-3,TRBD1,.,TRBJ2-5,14,TGTGCCAGCAGCTTCGGACAGGGGTTACAGACCCAGTACTTC,CASSFGQGLQTQYF
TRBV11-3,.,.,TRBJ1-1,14,TGTGCCAGCAGCTTCGGTCCCACGGGGACTGAAGCTTTCTTT,CASSFGPTGTEAFF
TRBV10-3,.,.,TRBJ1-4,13,TGTGCCGCCAACCGGGATCTTAATGAAAAACTGTTTTTT,CAANRDLNEKLFF
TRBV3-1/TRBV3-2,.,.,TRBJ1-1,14,TGTGCCAGCAGCCAAGAACTCGTCGGCACTGAAGCTTTCTTT,CASSQELVGTEAFF
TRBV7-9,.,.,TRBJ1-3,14,TGTGCCAGCAGCTTGACAGACTCTGGAAACACCATATATTTT,CASSLTDSGNTIYF
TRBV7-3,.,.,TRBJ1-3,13,TGTGCCAGTCAAACGAGCTCTGGAAACACCATATATTTT,CASQTSSGNTIYF
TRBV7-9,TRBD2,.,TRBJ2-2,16,TGTGCCAGCAGACGAACGGGGGGGCCAAGTCCCGGGGAGCTGTTTTTT,CASRRTGGPSPGELFF
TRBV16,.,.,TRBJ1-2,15,TGTGCCAGCAGCCATTTACGGTTGGCTAACTATGGCTACACCTTC,CASSHLRLANYGYTF
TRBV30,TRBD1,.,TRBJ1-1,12,TGTGCCTGGAGTCTTACAGGGGCTGAAGCTTTCTTT,CAWSLTGAEAFF
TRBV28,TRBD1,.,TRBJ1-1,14,TGTGCCAGCAGTAACGACAGGGGCCTCACTGAAGCTTTCTTT,CASSNDRGLTEAFF
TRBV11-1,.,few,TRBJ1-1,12,TGTGCCAGCAGCTTTAGGAACACTGAAGCTTTCTTT,CASSFRNTEAFF
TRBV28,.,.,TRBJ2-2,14,TGTGCCAGCAAGGCGGCGGGCTGGACCGGGGAGCTGTTTTTT,CASKAAGWTGELFF
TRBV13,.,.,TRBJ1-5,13,TGTGCCAGCAGCCAGACAGCTGTTGGCCCCCAGCATTTT,CASSQTAVGPQHF
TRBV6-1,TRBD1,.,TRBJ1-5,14,TGTGCCAGCAGTGAATCAGGGGGCATTCAGCCCCAGCATTTT,CASSESGGIQPQHF
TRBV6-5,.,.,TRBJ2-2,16,TGTGCCAGCAGTTACGACAACCGCCCGAACACCGGGGAGCTGTTTTTT,CASSYDNRPNTGELFF
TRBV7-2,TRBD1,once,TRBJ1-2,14,TGTGCCAGCAGCGGGGGGACAGTCGTTTATGGCTACACCTTC,CASSGGTVVYGYTF
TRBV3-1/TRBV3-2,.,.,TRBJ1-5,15,TGTGCCAGCAGCCAAGGTCCCGGACAGAATCAGCCCCAGCATTTT,CASSQGPGQNQPQHF
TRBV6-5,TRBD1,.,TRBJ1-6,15,TGTGCCAGCAGTTACTCGCAGGGGGAGGCTTCACCCCTCCACTTT,CASSYSQGEASPLHF
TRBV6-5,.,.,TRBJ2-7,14,TGTGCCAGCAGTTACCAAGGGGGAGCGGTCTATAAGTACTTC,CASSYQGGAVYKYF
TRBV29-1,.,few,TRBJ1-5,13,TGCAGCGTTGAGGGGGGGCTCGGTCAGCCCCAGCATTTT,CSVEGGLGQPQHF
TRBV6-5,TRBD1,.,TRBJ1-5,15,TGTGCCAGCAGCATCGACAGGGAAGGGAGTCAGCCCCAGCATTTT,CASSIDREGSQPQHF
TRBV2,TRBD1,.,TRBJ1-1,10,TGTGCCAGCAGCGGGACAGGGGCTTTCTTT,CASSGTGAFF
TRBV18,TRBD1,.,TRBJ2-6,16,TGTGCCAGCTCACCATCCACAGGGGTAGGGGCCAACGTCCTGACTTTC,CASSPSTGVGANVLTF
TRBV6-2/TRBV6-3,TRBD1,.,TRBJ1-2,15,TGTGCCAGCAGTTACCCAGCCCAGGGGGCGTATGGCTACACCTTC,CASSYPAQGAYGYTF
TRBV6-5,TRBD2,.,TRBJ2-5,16,TGTGCCAGCAGTTTAGGACTAGCGGGACTGCAAGAGACCCAGTACTTC,CASSLGLAGLQETQYF
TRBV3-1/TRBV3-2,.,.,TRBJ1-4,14,TGTGCCAGCAGCCCCTTAGGAAGCAGGGAAAAACTGTTTTTT,CASSPLGSREKLFF
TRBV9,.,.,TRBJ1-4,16,TGTGCCAGCAGCGTGGACAGAGAAGCAACTAATGAAAAACTGTTTTTT,CASSVDREATNEKLFF
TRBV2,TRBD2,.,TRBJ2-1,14,TGTGCCAGCAGGAGGGGGACTAGCGATTTTGAGCAGTTCTTC,CASRRGTSDFEQFF
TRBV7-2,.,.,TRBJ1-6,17,TGTGCCAGCAGCGAATATAGGGAGGTCCGGGTAAATTCACCCCTCCACTTT,CASSEYREVRVNSPLHF
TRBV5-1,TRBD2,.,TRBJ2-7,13,TGCGCCAGCAGCTTGAGCGGGGCCTACGAGCAGTACTTC,CASSLSGAYEQYF
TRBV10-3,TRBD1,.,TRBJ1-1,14,TGTGCCATCAGTGACCACAGGGGGAACACTGAAGCTTTCTTT,CAISDHRGNTEAFF
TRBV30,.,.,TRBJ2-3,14,TGTGCCTGGAGTCCATCCCCCAGCACAGATACGCAGTATTTT,CAWSPSPSTDTQYF
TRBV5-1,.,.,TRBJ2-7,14,TGCGCCAGCAGCTTGGATTCTGGCCCCTACGAGCAGTACTTC,CASSLDSGPYEQYF
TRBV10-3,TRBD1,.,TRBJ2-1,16,TGTGCCATCAGTGATGACGACAGGGGTGGTAACAATGAGCAGTTCTTC,CAISDDDRGGNNEQFF
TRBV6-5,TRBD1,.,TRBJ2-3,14,TGTGCCAGTCAAACAGGGGCAAGCACAGATACGCAGTATTTT,CASQTGASTDTQYF
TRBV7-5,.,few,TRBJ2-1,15,TGTGCCAGAAGATTCTCGGGACAGGGGGCTGGGGAGCAGTTCTTC,CARRFSGQGAGEQFF
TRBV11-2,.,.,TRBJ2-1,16,TGTGCCAGCAGCCCGGGGGTTAGGGTCCGGGACAATGAGCAGTTCTTC,CASSPGVRVRDNEQFF
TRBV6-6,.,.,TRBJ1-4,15,TGTGCCAGCAGTTACAGGGGGTCGGCTAATGAAAAACTGTTTTTT,CASSYRGSANEKLFF
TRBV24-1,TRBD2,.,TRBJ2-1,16,TGTGCCACCAGTGATCGGACTAGCGGGAGCTACAATGAGCAGTTCTTC,CATSDRTSGSYNEQFF
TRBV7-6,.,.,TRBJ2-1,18,TGTGCCAGCAGCTTAACGCCGACTGGCGGGGCTGCCGACAATGAGCAGTTCTTC,CASSLTPTGGAADNEQFF
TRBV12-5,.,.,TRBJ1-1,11,TGTGCTAGTGGTCGGAACACTGAAGCTTTCTTT,CASGRNTEAFF
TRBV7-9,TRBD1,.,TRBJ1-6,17,TGTGCCAGCAGCTTAGCCTTCTACAGGGGGCGCCGGTCACCCCTCCACTTT,CASSLAFYRGRRSPLHF
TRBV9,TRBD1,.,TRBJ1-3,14,TGTGCCAGCAGCGTTACGGGACAGGGAAACACCATATATTTT,CASSVTGQGNTIYF
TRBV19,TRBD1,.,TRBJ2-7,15,TGTGCCAGTAGTTACGGGACAGGGGACCACTACGAGCAGTACTTC,CASSYGTGDHYEQYF
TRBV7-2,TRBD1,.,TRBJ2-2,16,TGTGCCAGCAGCCGGAACCCGACAGGGACCCCCGGGGAGCTGTTTTTT,CASSRNPTGTPGELFF
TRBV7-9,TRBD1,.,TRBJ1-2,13,TGTGCCGGACAGGGTGTGGGGAACTATGGCTACACCTTC,CAGQGVGNYGYTF
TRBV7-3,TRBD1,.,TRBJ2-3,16,TGTGCCAGCAGCTTAATGGGACAGGCGAACACAGATACGCAGTATTTT,CASSLMGQANTDTQYF